This paragraph reports one T cell receptor (beta chain). The data were taken from a study of cytomegalovirus exposure and HLA in healthy donors. The CDR3 has 14 amino acids. CDR1 and CDR2 (germline): SNHLY, FYNNEI. The trim removed 6 bases at V and 9 bases at J, leaving 5 bases unmatched. Primers included in the PCR were 60 Vbeta and 13 Jbeta primers. Method: immunoSEQ multiplex PCR; TCRdb's copy keeps in-frame clones and lacks some. The sample contains some 160,000 clones, approximately 80% of which appear only once. Sequenced: PBMCs. This TCR derives from a male donor in good health and CMV-seropositive. V is TRBV2 and J is TRBJ2-7, with 16 bases matching TRBD2. The CDR3 loop is CASRPGLAGGVQYF. In nucleotides, the CDR3 is TGTGCCAGCAGGCCGGGACTAGCGGGAGGGGTGCAGTACTTC.